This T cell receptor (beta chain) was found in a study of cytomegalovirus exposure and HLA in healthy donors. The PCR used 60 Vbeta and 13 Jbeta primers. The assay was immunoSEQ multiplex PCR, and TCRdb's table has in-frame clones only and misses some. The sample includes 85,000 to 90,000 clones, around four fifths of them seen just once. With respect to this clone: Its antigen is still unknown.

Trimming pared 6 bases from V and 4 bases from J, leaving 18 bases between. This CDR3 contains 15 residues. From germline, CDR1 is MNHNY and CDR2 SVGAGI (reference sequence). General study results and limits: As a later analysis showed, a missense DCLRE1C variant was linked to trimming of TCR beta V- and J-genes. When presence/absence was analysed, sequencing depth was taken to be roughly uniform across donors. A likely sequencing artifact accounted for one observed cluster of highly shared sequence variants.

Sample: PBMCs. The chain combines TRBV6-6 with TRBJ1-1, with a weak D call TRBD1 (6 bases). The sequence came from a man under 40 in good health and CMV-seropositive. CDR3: CASRETGNLATEAFF. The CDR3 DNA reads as TGTGCCAGCAGAGAAACAGGGAATTTGGCCACTGAAGCTTTCTTT.